Listed below are T cell receptor beta chains from one sample, sequenced in a study of T cells in Graves' hyperthyroidism and ophthalmopathy. TCRdb reprocessed the multiplex PCR reads via MiXCR and lists one record per CDR3 protein. The data contain a few hundred thousand distinct CDR3 sequences, under 25% of them singletons. Sequencing was done on a sample of blood. The receptors originated from a man between 18 and 29 years old with Graves' hyperthyroidism. CDR3s include the opening cysteine and the closing phenylalanine or tryptophan. The D gene is left open where the match is weak. Size is stated for part of the rows, as once, few or many counts, or as a class when the clone is expanded.

j_call v_call clone_size d_call cdr3_nt cdr3_aa
TRBJ1-2 TRBV6-1 - TRBD1 TGTGCCAGCAGTCCCGGGACAGGGGTCTACACCTTC CASSPGTGVYTF
TRBJ1-4 TRBV2 many TRBD1 TGTGCCAGCACGGGACAGGGTGCGGCAACTAATGAAAAACTGTTTTTT CASTGQGAATNEKLFF
TRBJ1-5 TRBV4-1 few TRBD1 TGCGCCAGCAGCCGGGGGACAGACCTCAATCAGCCCCAGCATTTT CASSRGTDLNQPQHF
TRBJ2-2 TRBV29-1 many - TGCAGCGCCGTTGATGTATGGAGGCCCGGGGAGCTGTTTTTT CSAVDVWRPGELFF
TRBJ1-1 TRBV6-1 few - TGTGCCAGCAATCTATACCCTGGAGACACTGAAGCTTTCTTT CASNLYPGDTEAFF
TRBJ2-2 TRBV28 - - TGTGCCACCTACAAACCGACAGGAAGGGGGGAGCTGTTTTTT CATYKPTGRGELFF
TRBJ1-1 TRBV6-5 many - TGTGCCAGCAGTTACGGACCGGACACTGAAGCTTTCTTT CASSYGPDTEAFF
TRBJ1-1 TRBV27 many - TGTGCCAGCAGTCAAGACCACAGGGTACTTAGCACTGAAGCTTTCTTT CASSQDHRVLSTEAFF
TRBJ2-7 TRBV7-2 - - TGTGCCAGCAGCTTAACGGCCTTCTACGAGCAGTACTTC CASSLTAFYEQYF
TRBJ1-1 TRBV7-8 many - TGTGCCAGCAGCCAAGGGACACGGTTTGTGAACACTGAAGCTTTCTTT CASSQGTRFVNTEAFF
TRBJ2-5 TRBV12-3/TRBV12-4 many - TGTGCCAGCAGCCCAGAGATGGGTTCCCAGTACTTC CASSPEMGSQYF
TRBJ1-2 TRBV12-3/TRBV12-4 - - TGTGCCAGCGCCAATATCTATAGCTACACCTTC CASANIYSYTF
TRBJ2-5 TRBV20-1 many - TGCAGTGCCGCAGCGGCTGGGGGCCCAGGGACCCAGTACTTC CSAAAAGGPGTQYF
TRBJ1-2 TRBV28 many TRBD1 TGTGCCAGCAGAGAGACAGGGGGCGGGTATGGCTACACCTTC CASRETGGGYGYTF
TRBJ2-5 TRBV28 many TRBD1 TGTGCCAGCAGTATAACGACAGGGTACCAAGAGACCCAGTACTTC CASSITTGYQETQYF
TRBJ2-2 TRBV28 once - TGTGCCAGCAGTTTATCAGGGTCGGGCAGGGAGCTGTTTTTT CASSLSGSGRELFF
TRBJ1-1 TRBV6-1 many TRBD1 TGTGCCAGCAGCGCCATAACCGGGACAGGCGGTGAAGCTTTCTTT CASSAITGTGGEAFF
TRBJ1-2 TRBV27 - - TGTGCCAGCCGCAAGGGAGACTATGGCTACACCTTC CASRKGDYGYTF
TRBJ2-6 TRBV10-3 many TRBD1 TGTGCCATCAGTCTGGACAGGGGCTCTTCTGGGGCCAACGTCCTGACTTTC CAISLDRGSSGANVLTF
TRBJ1-1 TRBV29-1 many TRBD1 TGCAGCGTTATCAGGGGGCGAACTGAAGCTTTCTTT CSVIRGRTEAFF
TRBJ2-7 TRBV5-6 - TRBD1 TGTGCCAGCAGCGCCGACGGGACAGGGGATTACGAGCAGTACTTC CASSADGTGDYEQYF
TRBJ2-5 TRBV20-1 few TRBD2 TGCAGTGCTAACGTGGCGGGAGATAAAGAGACCCAGTACTTC CSANVAGDKETQYF
TRBJ2-5 TRBV9 many TRBD1 TGTGCCAGCAGCGTATCCAGGGGGCAATCAGAGACCCAGTACTTC CASSVSRGQSETQYF
TRBJ1-1 TRBV13 many - TGTGCCAGCACCCGAGGACGGTTGGGTGAAGCTTTCTTT CASTRGRLGEAFF
TRBJ1-1 TRBV29-1 few - TGCAGCGCCCCGGGGGGTCGAACCACTGAAGCTTTCTTT CSAPGGRTTEAFF
TRBJ2-7 TRBV7-6 many TRBD1 TGTGCCAGCAGCTTAGAACCCGGGACAGGGACCTACGAGCAGTACTTC CASSLEPGTGTYEQYF
TRBJ1-2 TRBV19 - - TGTGCCAGTAGTCCGACCCGGACGGGGAACTATGGCTACACCTTC CASSPTRTGNYGYTF
TRBJ2-7 TRBV5-1 many - TGCGCCAGCAGCCCCGTCTCGGGTGGCTACGAGCAGTACTTC CASSPVSGGYEQYF
TRBJ1-1 TRBV29-1 many - TGCAGCGTTGATTTGGGTTACACTGAAGCTTTCTTT CSVDLGYTEAFF
TRBJ1-2 TRBV11-2 many - TGTGCCAGCAGCTTAGATGCCGCTAACTATGGCTACACCTTC CASSLDAANYGYTF
TRBJ1-1 TRBV12-5 many - TGTGCTAGTGGTTCGTTTCCTGGAGCGGCTTTCTTT CASGSFPGAAFF
TRBJ2-4 TRBV6-1 many - TGTGCCAGCAGTGCCGCGGGAAACATTCAGTACTTC CASSAAGNIQYF
TRBJ1-1 TRBV5-1 many TRBD1 TGCGCCAGCAGCCTAGGACAGGTATTACTGAACACTGAAGCTTTCTTT CASSLGQVLLNTEAFF
TRBJ2-7 TRBV9 few - TGTGCCAGCAGCCTGGAGGCGTTCTCCTACGAGCAGTACTTC CASSLEAFSYEQYF
TRBJ2-7 TRBV24-1 many - TGTGCCACCAGTGAGTTGGAGACCCACGAGCAGTACTTC CATSELETHEQYF
TRBJ1-5 TRBV12-3/TRBV12-4 many TRBD1 TGTGCCAGCAGTCGGACAGGTTTAAATCAGCCCCAGCATTTT CASSRTGLNQPQHF
TRBJ1-2 TRBV6-1 many TRBD1 TGTGCCAGCAGTGAAGCGCATGGGCAGACAGGGCACTATGGCTACACCTTC CASSEAHGQTGHYGYTF
TRBJ2-5 TRBV7-8 - TRBD2 TGTGCCAGCAGCTTAATGTGGAGGCGGGAGCTAGAGACCCAGTACTTC CASSLMWRRELETQYF
TRBJ1-1 TRBV6-1 - - TGTGCCAGCAGGGATCCATCCGCGGGGGACACTGAAGCTTTCTTT CASRDPSAGDTEAFF
TRBJ1-2 TRBV28 few - TGTGCCAGCAGTTTACGTCTGGGGTACTATGGCTACACCTTC CASSLRLGYYGYTF
TRBJ2-7 TRBV19 few TRBD1 TGTGCCAGTAGTCCCGGGACAGGGATCGGCGCGAACGAGCAGTACTTC CASSPGTGIGANEQYF
TRBJ1-5 TRBV7-8 many TRBD1 TGTGCCAGCAGCTTAGCCAATATCCCGGTGGGACAGGCCAGCAATCAGCCCCAGCATTTT CASSLANIPVGQASNQPQHF
TRBJ2-7 TRBV27 many TRBD1 TGTGCCAGCAGGACAGGGTCCTACGAGCAGTACTTC CASRTGSYEQYF
TRBJ1-5 TRBV20-1 - TRBD1 TGCAGTGCTAGAGCCCTGGACAGGGGGCTAGGTCTTGGCAATCAGCCCCAGCATTTT CSARALDRGLGLGNQPQHF
TRBJ2-7 TRBV20-1 once - TGCAGTGCTAGTAGGCCAGTTGCCACCTACGAGCAGTACTTC CSASRPVATYEQYF